These T cell receptor beta chains were read from a single sample in a study of T cell responses to AZD1222 COVID-19 vaccine. TCRdb's table, derived via immunoSEQ multiplex PCR, lists solely in-frame clones and lacks some. Of more than 140,000 clones in the sample, more than 70% were seen once. The sequencing here drew on peripheral blood, taken on day 0 of AZD1222 vaccination. These TCRs come from an adult in good health. Each CDR3 is given with its conserved first and last residue. Each record gives: V gene, J gene, D gene, clone size, CDR3 DNA, CDR3 protein. D genes are given only for firm matches. Expanded clones are given a class, and other clones once, few, many or no size at all.

>TRBV27|TRBJ2-7|TRBD1|NA
TGTGCCAGCAGTCGACCGGGACAGGGGTTCTACGAGCAGTACTTC
CASSRPGQGFYEQYF
>TRBV6-5|TRBJ2-7|NA|NA
TGTGCCAGCAGCGACCCCTACGAGCAGTACTTC
CASSDPYEQYF
>TRBV3-1/TRBV3-2|TRBJ1-4|NA|NA
TGTGCCAGCAGCCCGATGTATTCCAATGAAAAACTGTTTTTT
CASSPMYSNEKLFF
>TRBV5-4|TRBJ1-6|TRBD1|NA
TGTGCCAGCAGCCGGGTACGGACAGGGGGAAATTCACCCCTCCACTTT
CASSRVRTGGNSPLHF
>TRBV6-5|TRBJ1-6|TRBD1|NA
TGTGCCAGCAGTTATAGTAGGGGGCAAAAGAGTTCACCCCTCCACTTT
CASSYSRGQKSSPLHF
>TRBV2|TRBJ2-7|NA|NA
TGTGCCAGCAGATCTACTAGCAGGATCTCCTACGAGCAGTACTTC
CASRSTSRISYEQYF
>TRBV19|TRBJ2-7|TRBD1|NA
TGTGCCAGTAGAATCGGACAGGGAGGCGAGCAGTACTTC
CASRIGQGGEQYF
>TRBV5-6|TRBJ1-1|NA|NA
TGTGCCAGCAGCTTGGGGAACAGGGACACTGAAGCTTTCTTT
CASSLGNRDTEAFF
>TRBV6-4|TRBJ1-1|TRBD1|few
TGTGCCAACACGAACCCCCAGAACAGGGGCGGGGGGAACACTGAAGCTTTCTTT
CANTNPQNRGGGNTEAFF
>TRBV12-3/TRBV12-4|TRBJ2-7|NA|few
TGTGCCAGCAGCTCCCTCTACGAGCAGTACTTC
CASSSLYEQYF
>TRBV29-1|TRBJ1-1|NA|NA
TGCAGCGTTCCCGAAGTGACGAAAGCTTTCTTT
CSVPEVTKAFF
>TRBV28|TRBJ2-3|NA|once
TGTGCCAGCAACCTGCGGACAGATACGCAGTATTTT
CASNLRTDTQYF
>TRBV4-1|TRBJ1-3|NA|NA
TGCGCCAGCAGCCAAGGTCCCTACTCTGGAAACACCATATATTTT
CASSQGPYSGNTIYF
>TRBV7-8|TRBJ2-2|NA|NA
TGTGCCATTTGGGAGGATAGGGAGCTGTTTTTT
CAIWEDRELFF
>TRBV9|TRBJ1-3|NA|NA
TGTGCCAGCAGCGTGTCAGGGTCTGGAAACACCATATATTTT
CASSVSGSGNTIYF
>TRBV7-6|TRBJ2-5|NA|NA
TGTGCCAGCAGCCAACCACCCCAAGAGACCCAGTACTTC
CASSQPPQETQYF
>TRBV2|TRBJ2-7|TRBD2|NA
TGTGCCAGCAGTGAAAGAACTAGCGGGAGAGTTTCCCTTAGAAGTGAGCAGTACTTC
CASSERTSGRVSLRSEQYF
>TRBV4-3|TRBJ2-1|NA|NA
TGCGCCAGCAGCCAAGAGTCGGTTTTAGGTCCGGCCTTACACAATGAGCAGTTCTTC
CASSQESVLGPALHNEQFF
>TRBV7-2|TRBJ1-2|NA|NA
TGTGCCAGCAGCTCATGGGGTAACGTTGACTATGGCTACACCTTC
CASSSWGNVDYGYTF
>TRBV27|TRBJ2-1|TRBD1|NA
TGTGCCAGCAGTTTAGGAGAGGGGGCTCGGGCTTACAATGAGCAGTTCTTC
CASSLGEGARAYNEQFF
>TRBV5-4|TRBJ2-1|NA|NA
TGTGCCAGCAGCTTGGCGGCGGGGATCACCCTCTTC
CASSLAAGITLF
>TRBV5-1|TRBJ1-1|NA|NA
TGCGCCAGCAGCTTGGAAAGGCGGGCGAACACTGAAGCTTTCTTT
CASSLERRANTEAFF
>TRBV9|TRBJ1-5|NA|NA
TGTGCCAGCAGCGCAGACCCCGGGGGGCCCCAGCATTTT
CASSADPGGPQHF
>TRBV11-2|TRBJ1-3|NA|many
TGTGCCAGCACCTCAAGTCAGAGCCATGGAAACACCATATATTTT
CASTSSQSHGNTIYF
>TRBV7-8|TRBJ1-3|NA|NA
TGTGCCAGCAGCTTACGGTCAAGGACTGCTGGAAACACCATATATTTT
CASSLRSRTAGNTIYF
>TRBV28|TRBJ2-7|NA|NA
TGTGCCAGCAGTTTCGGGGGTTCGGAAGACGAGCAGTACTTC
CASSFGGSEDEQYF
>TRBV5-1|TRBJ1-2|NA|NA
TGCGCCAGCAGCGAAGGAGGGTCCCTACTCTATGGCTACACCTTC
CASSEGGSLLYGYTF
>TRBV4-3|TRBJ1-3|NA|once
TGCGCCAGCAGCCAGGAGGCAGGGCGCTACTCTGGAAACACCATATATTTT
CASSQEAGRYSGNTIYF